The present entry profiles one T cell receptor (beta chain) with its context. This sample was taken from a study of blood T cell repertoires in COVID-19. Study-wide context: Samples came from the United States, Italy and Spain, spanning acute and convalescent COVID-19. Sample material is recorded as cDNA or gDNA derived from T cells, B-cell-depleted T cells, or PBMCs.

Per the original data handling: Estimates of nucleated cell counts were drawn from the amplification of reference gene primers. The method was immunoSEQ multiplex PCR; TCRdb's version includes in-frame clones alone and lacks a portion of them. The V and J calls and clone size were taken over from that table, and D and trimming were inferred from the DNA. This table has roughly 190,000 clones, less than 90% appearing once. The CDR3 totals 13 residues. Germline V CDR1 and CDR2: ENHRY, SYGVKD. V was clipped by 6 bases and J by 5 bases; unmatched bases: 6. The sample consisted of peripheral blood. This TCR derives from a woman between 65 and 79 years old with COVID-19, enrolled during active disease. The chain is built from TRBV10-3 and TRBJ1-1; TRBD1 aligns across 7 bases. The CDR3 protein is CAISRTGETEAFF. The CDR3 region has the DNA TGTGCCATCAGCCGTACAGGGGAGACTGAAGCTTTCTTT.